Here is one T cell receptor beta chain with its context. Antigen: not known. Using its own MiXCR run on the multiplex PCR reads, TCRdb lists one record per CDR3 protein. Among more than 50,000 distinct CDR3 sequences listed, 45% to 60% were seen once. The source of the sample is a study of breast tumors, draining lymph nodes, adjacent tissues. Germline CDR1 SNHLY, CDR2 FYNNEI. The ends were cut back, 8 bases at V and 5 bases at J, with 13 bases in the middle. The CDR3 length is 12 residues. Study-wide results and caveats: Luminal-like breast cancer showed significantly higher tumor–nontumor repertoire similarity than basal-like. Compared with lymph nodes, tumors were less diverse; compared with nontumor tissue, more.

Specimen: breast tumor tissue. This receptor was identified in a female donor with breast cancer. Some clones in this sample may be carry-over from other donors' samples. The chain recombines TRBV2 with TRBJ2-7; the D gene is possibly TRBD2 (6 bases). CDR3 protein: CASGLAGNEQYF. CDR3 bases: TGTGCCAGCGGTTTGGCGGGGAACGAGCAGTACTTC. The full variable domain, with the rest looked up from reference TRBV2 and TRBJ2-7, is EPEVTQTPSHQVTQMGQEVILRCVPISNHLYFYWYRQILGQKVEFLVSFYNNEISEKSEIFDDQFSVERPDGSNFTLKIRSTKLEDSAMYFCASGLAGNEQYFGPGTRLTVT.